A selection of T cell receptor beta chains follows, all from one sample in a study. TCRdb re-analysed the 5' RACE reads in MiXCR, keeping a single row per CDR3 protein. The sample has approximately 60,000 distinct CDR3 sequences; roughly 28% are singletons. What was sequenced was tumor-infiltrating memory CD4+ T cells sorted from the breast tumor. The receptors stem from a female donor with breast cancer. Both conserved end residues are part of each CDR3. D genes are given only for firm matches. Rows give clone size only sometimes, using once, few, many, or a class for an expanded clone.

j_call | v_call | d_call | clone_size | cdr3_length | cdr3_aa | cdr3_nt
TRBJ2-7 | TRBV5-1 | . | few | 14 | CASSLLEGGLEQYF | TGCGCCAGCAGCTTGTTGGAGGGGGGTTTAGAGCAGTACTTC
TRBJ1-1 | TRBV4-1 | . | few | 14 | CASRGTLKNTEAFF | TGCGCCAGCAGGGGGACATTGAAGAACACTGAAGCTTTCTTT
TRBJ2-7 | TRBV29-1 | . | few | 15 | CSVGRSGGANYEQYF | TGCAGCGTTGGTAGGTCGGGCGGAGCCAATTACGAGCAGTACTTC
TRBJ2-3 | TRBV5-1 | . | few | 14 | CASSLGPMGDTQYF | TGCGCCAGCAGCTTGGGTCCAATGGGAGATACGCAGTATTTT
TRBJ1-5 | TRBV5-1 | . | many | 14 | CASSLEGGGQPQHF | TGCGCCAGCAGCTTGGAAGGGGGGGGTCAGCCCCAGCATTTT
TRBJ2-2 | TRBV27 | . | few | 12 | CASSLQWGELFF | TGTGCCAGCAGTTTACAATGGGGGGAGCTGTTTTTT
TRBJ2-2 | TRBV12-3/TRBV12-4 | . | . | 12 | CASSRDLGELFF | TGTGCCAGCAGCCGGGACCTGGGAGAGCTGTTTTTT
TRBJ2-7 | TRBV7-2 | TRBD1 | medium-sized | 12 | CASSTYRGEQYF | TGTGCCAGCAGCACATACAGGGGCGAGCAGTACTTC
TRBJ2-2 | TRBV7-7 | . | few | 15 | CASSKSGFGTGELFF | TGTGCTAGCAGTAAATCTGGGTTTGGCACCGGGGAGCTGTTTTTT
TRBJ1-6 | TRBV18 | . | few | 15 | CASSPPTDRNSPLHF | TGTGCCAGCTCACCGCCCACAGACCGTAATTCACCCCTCCACTTT
TRBJ1-2 | TRBV20-1 | . | few | 16 | CSATSVAGGARVGYTF | TGCAGTGCTACCTCAGTTGCCGGGGGGGCACGAGTTGGCTACACCTTC
TRBJ1-1 | TRBV6-1 | . | . | 14 | CASSVTTGDTEAFF | TGTGCCAGCAGTGTGACAACGGGGGACACTGAAGCTTTCTTT
TRBJ2-2 | TRBV28 | . | few | 13 | CASSPYDTGELFF | TGTGCCAGCAGCCCATATGACACCGGGGAGCTGTTTTTT
TRBJ1-1 | TRBV15 | . | . | 15 | CATSRSFGRETEAFF | TGTGCCACCAGCAGGTCCTTTGGGCGGGAAACTGAAGCTTTCTTT
TRBJ1-5 | TRBV20-1 | . | . | 14 | CSASVGYRDQPQHF | TGCAGTGCTAGCGTGGGTTATAGGGATCAGCCCCAGCATTTT
TRBJ2-7 | TRBV7-8 | . | few | 15 | CASSLSAYGSYEQYF | TGTGCCAGCAGCTTAAGTGCTTACGGCTCCTACGAGCAGTACTTC
TRBJ2-5 | TRBV7-2 | TRBD1 | . | 14 | CASSLGGQGRTQYF | TGTGCCAGCAGCTTAGGGGGACAGGGGCGGACCCAGTACTTC
TRBJ2-5 | TRBV7-6 | . | . | 15 | CASSPDRLSQETRYF | TGTGCCAGCAGCCCTGACAGGTTGAGTCAAGAGACCCGGTACTTC
TRBJ2-5 | TRBV24-1 | . | . | 13 | CATSDGEQETQYF | TGTGCCACCAGTGACGGGGAACAAGAGACCCAGTACTTC
TRBJ2-7 | TRBV20-1 | . | . | 14 | CSARVVGALREQYF | TGCAGTGCTAGAGTCGTGGGGGCGCTCCGGGAGCAGTACTTC
TRBJ2-2 | TRBV7-7 | . | . | 13 | CASSPELGGELFF | TGTGCTAGCAGCCCCGAGTTGGGCGGGGAGCTGTTTTTT
TRBJ2-5 | TRBV7-2 | . | many | 14 | CASSARDNVGTQYF | TGTGCCAGCAGCGCCCGGGACAACGTCGGGACCCAGTACTTC
TRBJ2-2 | TRBV7-9 | TRBD1 | . | 15 | CASRRGTVDTGELFF | TGTGCCAGCAGGAGGGGGACAGTCGACACCGGGGAGCTGTTTTTT
TRBJ2-5 | TRBV20-1 | . | few | 11 | CSARVTETQYF | TGCAGTGCTAGAGTGACCGAGACCCAGTACTTC
TRBJ1-2 | TRBV29-1 | . | few | 14 | CSVDEKQSRYGYTF | TGCAGCGTTGACGAAAAACAGAGCCGCTATGGCTACACCTTC
TRBJ1-3 | TRBV6-1 | . | few | 14 | CASSSTASGNTIYF | TGTGCCAGCAGTTCGACAGCCTCTGGAAACACCATATATTTT
TRBJ2-7 | TRBV11-2 | TRBD2 | few | 18 | CASSTATRASGRHYEQYF | TGTGCCAGCAGCACCGCCACAAGGGCTAGCGGGAGACACTACGAGCAGTACTTC
TRBJ1-5 | TRBV12-3/TRBV12-4 | . | . | 15 | CASSLRSTANQPQHF | TGTGCCAGCAGTTTAAGGTCGACGGCCAATCAGCCCCAGCATTTT
TRBJ1-2 | TRBV6-1 | . | . | 13 | CASTRDNNYGYTF | TGTGCCAGCACCCGGGACAATAACTATGGCTACACCTTC
TRBJ2-7 | TRBV5-1 | . | . | 16 | CASSSMVGVGSYEQYF | TGCGCCAGCAGCTCCATGGTGGGGGTGGGCTCCTACGAGCAGTACTTC
TRBJ1-1 | TRBV7-2 | . | many | 13 | CASSLVVTDEAFF | TGTGCCAGCAGCTTAGTTGTCACGGATGAAGCTTTCTTT
TRBJ1-1 | TRBV6-5 | TRBD1 | . | 13 | CASTPDRATEAFF | TGTGCCAGCACCCCCGACAGGGCGACTGAAGCTTTCTTT
TRBJ1-3 | TRBV12-3/TRBV12-4 | . | . | 16 | CASSPEGVSSGNTIYF | TGTGCCAGCAGCCCGGAAGGAGTAAGCTCTGGAAACACCATATATTTT
TRBJ2-7 | TRBV7-6 | TRBD1 | . | 16 | CASSPPTGTESYEQYF | TGTGCCAGCAGCCCACCCACCGGGACAGAGAGCTACGAGCAGTACTTC
TRBJ2-7 | TRBV5-1 | . | . | 15 | CASSVGTSGSYEQYF | TGCGCCAGCAGCGTCGGGACATCAGGATCCTACGAGCAGTACTTC
TRBJ2-7 | TRBV11-2 | TRBD1 | few | 16 | CASSPIGRTGVYEQYF | TGTGCCAGCAGTCCCATAGGCCGGACAGGGGTCTACGAGCAGTACTTC
TRBJ2-7 | TRBV6-2/TRBV6-3 | TRBD1 | few | 14 | CASSSGQGGYEQYF | TGTGCCAGCAGCTCTGGACAGGGAGGCTACGAGCAGTACTTC